The clone carrying this T cell receptor beta chain occurred once. The target antigen is unknown. With 60 Vbeta and 13 Jbeta primers, the PCR was carried out. Data came from immunoSEQ multiplex PCR; TCRdb stores just in-frame clones and leaves some out. The sample carries around 100,000 clones, roughly 83% recorded once. These data originate in a study of cytomegalovirus exposure and HLA in healthy donors. Overall study results and limits: As a later analysis revealed, most CMV-associated TCR beta chains appeared HLA-restricted. TCR sequences were mostly rare, though some public TCRs occurred in many donors. CMV serostatus was the sole immune exposure information available. Later analysis identified a missense DCLRE1C variant that was linked to TCR beta V- and J-gene trimming.

Per germline, CDR1 MNHEY and CDR2 SMNVEV (reference sequence). The CDR3 runs 16 residues. After removal of 2 bases from V and 4 bases from J, the junction contained 7 bases not matched to a gene. Sequencing was done on a sample of PBMCs. This rearrangement joins TRBV27 to TRBJ2-7; 11 nucleotides line up with TRBD1. This receptor was identified in a man aged 35 to 55 in good health and CMV-seronegative. DNA for the CDR3: TGTGCCAGCAGTTTAGGATCCGGGACAGGGGGATACGAGCAGTACTTC. Encoded protein: CASSLGSGTGGYEQYF.